This TCR beta chain was retrieved from a study of T cells after yellow fever vaccination. Notes on the study in general: Abundant clonotypes (contaminants from the bulk population) could be present in FACS-sorted repertoires.

In this sample, this clonotype turned up many times. The CDR3 extends over 17 amino acids. Trimming left V 4 bases short and J 3 bases short, with 16 bases between. Germline-derived CDR1 and CDR2 are MNHNS and SASEGT. As TCR cDNA was made by 5'RACE template switching, a universal primer site and UMIs were added. MiXCR, applied by TCRdb to the 5' RACE reads, yields one record per CDR3 protein. Counted here are 11,000 to 15,000 distinct CDR3 sequences, 7.3% occurring once; the ten biggest clones make up about 1.6%. This material consisted of PBMCs, either bulk or a sorted T-cell subset (CD4+, CD8+, memory, or dextramer-sorted; not recorded which), taken on the day of the yellow fever booster vaccination. The sequence was obtained from a man in his late teens or twenties who received the YFV17D yellow fever vaccine. The chain joins TRBV6-1 to TRBJ1-6; no clear D gene. CDR3 region: CASSGRAAAVYNSPLHF. The CDR3 nucleotides are TGTGCCAGCAGTGGAAGGGCAGCCGCCGTCTATAATTCACCCCTCCACTTT.